Below, 8 T cell receptor beta chains from the same sample are listed, as sequenced in a study of CD8 T cells in ankylosing spondylitis. TCRdb re-called the 5' RACE reads through MiXCR, storing one row per CDR3 protein. This sample carries 150,000 to 250,000 distinct CDR3 sequences, about 13% of them seen once, and the ten largest clones take approximately 15%. Material for sequencing was blood, either unsorted or a sorted T cell fraction (not recorded which). These receptors all come from a male donor with ankylosing spondylitis or in good health (not recorded which).

This clonotype was picked up many times. DNA for the CDR3: TGTGCCAGCAGTCAAGAAAGACAGGGGCCCTACTACGAGCAGTACTTC. This codes for CASSQERQGPYYEQYF. The rearrangement joins TRBV12-3 or TRBV12-4 to TRBJ2-7, with TRBD1 identical over 8 bases. The ends lost 5 bases at V and 3 bases at J; junction bases unmatched: 12. This CDR3 spans 16 amino acids.

The J gene is TRBJ1-1, the V gene TRBV19, with TRBD1 identical over 8 bases. This CDR3 is built from 18 residues. V shed 7 bases and J 4 bases; nucleotides not matched to a gene: 20. Germline CDR1 and CDR2: LNHDA and SQIVND (reference sequence). CDR3 loop: CASKPRQGLFWGSTEAFF. CDR3 DNA sequence: TGTGCCAGTAAGCCGAGACAGGGGCTCTTCTGGGGAAGCACTGAAGCTTTCTTT.

In regard to this clonotype: A read error may be the cause here, since a much bigger clone is one base away. V is TRBV7-9 and J is TRBJ1-4; D is ambiguous. This CDR3 comprises 11 residues. Germline CDR1 is SEHNR and CDR2 is FQNEAQ (reference sequence). The V end lost 1 base, the J end lost 6 bases, and 0 bases lay between the germline ends. The DNA for the CDR3 is TGTGCCAGCAGCTTAGATGAAAAACTGTTTTTT. Translation gives CASSLDEKLFF.

This clonotype was detected many times. This sequence joins TRBV7-9 and TRBJ2-2; a weak D match, TRBD2 (5 bases). With 1 base removed from V and 6 bases from J, the gap between germline ends came to 9 bases. This CDR3 contains 14 residues. Germline loops: CDR1 SEHNR, CDR2 FQNEAQ (reference sequence). The CDR3 DNA reads as TGTGCCAGCAGCTTAGGGGAGATTCCCGGGGAGCTGTTTTTT. This sequence encodes CASSLGEIPGELFF.

This clonotype occurred many times. The chain links TRBV7-8 to TRBJ2-1; 9 bases match TRBD2. V lost 1 base to trimming and J lost 8 bases; unmatched junction nucleotides: 3. The CDR3 contains 14 residues. The germline CDR1 and CDR2 sequences are SGHVS and FQNEAQ. CDR3 loop: CASSLELAGDEQFF. The CDR3, as DNA: TGTGCCAGCAGCTTAGAGTTAGCGGGAGATGAGCAGTTCTTC.

In this sample, this clonotype turned up many times. This chain links TRBV7-9 with TRBJ1-4; D is unresolved. Germline loops: CDR1 SEHNR, CDR2 FQNEAQ (reference sequence). This CDR3 has 16 amino acids. Between the trimmed V and J ends, which lost 2 bases and 2 bases, there was a span of 12 bases. The CDR3 region is CASSLLSFGTNEKLFF. For the CDR3, the DNA is TGTGCCAGCAGCTTATTGAGCTTTGGGACTAATGAAAAACTGTTTTTT.

This clonotype has only a few counts. The chain is built from TRBV4-1 and TRBJ1-1; TRBD1 matches at 7 bases. Germline assignment: CDR1 MGHRA and CDR2 YSYEKL. The V gene end was trimmed by 3 bases and the J gene end by 3 bases; junction bases not matched to a gene: 10. The CDR3 has 16 amino acids. Here the CDR3 DNA reads TGCGCCAGCAGCCACAGCCATGCAGGGGGAGACACTGAAGCTTTCTTT. As protein: CASSHSHAGGDTEAFF.

This clonotype was recorded many times. V usage is TRBV20-1 and J usage is TRBJ2-1; possibly TRBD2 for D (6 bases). Germline-derived CDR1 and CDR2 are DFQATT and SNEGSKA (reference sequence). The germline V and J ends were trimmed by 3 bases and 9 bases, with 12 bases remaining between them. The CDR3 covers 12 residues. In DNA form, the CDR3 reads TGCAGTGCTAGGATACTAGCTGGTGAGCAGTTCTTC. Protein: CSARILAGEQFF.